The 7 T cell receptor beta chains presented below share a single source sample, sequenced in a study of shared clonotypes between healthy human individuals. Using immunoSEQ multiplex PCR, the repertoire was profiled, and TCRdb retains in-frame clones only, with some absent. The profile covers approximately 500,000 clones, with over 70% appearing a single time and about 13% taken by the ten largest. Sequencing was done on a sample of PBMCs. These receptors were collected from a middle-aged woman in good health. Some clones in this sample may be carry-over from other donors' samples.

This clone has a single count. The rearrangement joins TRBV6-5 to TRBJ1-2; 7 positions match TRBD1. The CDR3 consists of 13 residues. After removal of 6 bases from V and 7 bases from J, the junction contained 8 bases not matched to a gene. Looked up from germline, CDR1 is MNHEY and CDR2 is SVGAGI. This CDR3 is CASSRQGTGGYTF. The CDR3 DNA sequence: TGTGCCAGCAGCCGACAGGGAACAGGTGGCTACACCTTC.

The chain recombines TRBV29-1 with TRBJ2-7, with 13 bases matching TRBD2. The CDR3 length is 12 residues. The V gene end was trimmed by 6 bases and the J gene end by 9 bases; junction bases not matched to a gene: 5. The germline V gene has CDR1 SQVTM and CDR2 ANQGSEA. CDR3 region: CSVLTSGRGQYF. CDR3 bases: TGCAGCGTCCTCACTAGCGGGAGGGGGCAGTACTTC.

Comment on this clone: This likely came from a read error, as a far larger clone is one base away. Likely a read error: the CDR3 ends without its conserved phenylalanine or tryptophan. V gene TRBV30 combines with J gene TRBJ2-7, with 8 bases identical to TRBD2. J was trimmed by 2 bases and V by 1 base; bases with no gene match: 7. Germline V gene lookup returns CDR1 GTSNPN and CDR2 SVGIG (reference sequence). The CDR3 totals 15 residues. The CDR3 DNA reads TGTGCCTGGAGTGCGGTAGCGGGAAGGGCCTACGAGCAGTACTTA. Translated: CAWSAVAGRAYEQYL.

For this clone: One end of the junction varies from germline; a read error may be responsible. V usage is TRBV6-1 and J usage is TRBJ2-6; D is possibly TRBD1 or TRBD2 (5 bases each). CDR1 is MNHNS and CDR2 is SASEGT in the germline V gene. This CDR3 comprises 16 residues. CDR3 bases: TGTGCTAGCAGTGAATTGGACTTCTCTGGGGCCGACGTCCTGACTTTC. As protein: CASSELDFSGADVLTF.

On this clone: It differs at one base from a far larger clone, so likely a read error. Other DNA sequences in this sample translate to the same CDR3. This rearrangement joins TRBV2 to TRBJ1-5; D unresolved. The germline V gene encodes CDR1 SNHLY and CDR2 FYNNEI. CDR3 size: 13 residues. This CDR3 reads CASSDNVGQPQHF. CDR3 DNA: TGTGCTAGCAGTGACAACGTAGGGCAGCCCCAGCATTTT. The whole variable domain, remainder taken from reference TRBV2 and TRBJ1-5, is EPEVTQTPSHQVTQMGQEVILRCVPISNHLYFYWYRQILGQKVEFLVSFYNNEISEKSEIFDDQFSVERPDGSNFTLKIRSTKLEDSAMYFCASSDNVGQPQHFGDGTRLSIL.

The genes are TRBV2 and TRBJ2-7; D uncertain. The CDR3 is 15 residues long. Looked up from germline, CDR1 is SNHLY and CDR2 is FYNNEI. With 0 bases removed from V and 2 bases from J, the gap between germline ends came to 11 bases. For the CDR3, the DNA is TGTGCCAGCAGTGAAGCCGGTCACACCGCCTACGAGCAGTACTTC. Its protein is CASSEAGHTAYEQYF.

This clone was seen a few times. The likely explanation is a read error, given a far larger clone one base away. No conserved phenylalanine or tryptophan ends this CDR3, so it is likely a read error. CDR3 loop: CASSRGYEQYL. In nucleotides, the CDR3 is TGTGCCAGCAGCCGGGGCTACGAGCAGTACTTA. The gene calls are TRBV28 and TRBJ2-7; perhaps TRBD2 as D (5 bases). Between the trimmed V and J ends, which lost 6 bases and 3 bases, there was a span of 6 bases. Germline-derived CDR1 and CDR2 are MDHEN and SYDVKM. The CDR3 is made up of 11 amino acids.